This T cell receptor beta chain was captured in a study of cytotoxic CD8 clonotypes in ibrutinib-treated CLL. Study as a whole: The study included some 10 relapsed/refractory and under 16 treatment-naive patients; about 18 had IGHV unmutated disease.

This CDR3 is built from 17 residues. Germline V gene lookup returns CDR1 SGHTA and CDR2 FQGNSA. After removal of 4 bases from V and 3 bases from J, the junction contained 7 bases not matched to a gene. This table comes from immunoSEQ multiplex PCR, and its TCRdb copy is limited to in-frame clones, with some not included. The sample holds around 91,000 clones, 70% to 90% seen once. The sample here was PBMCs, taken before ibrutinib treatment. The sequence derives from a human donor with chronic lymphocytic leukemia. The chain links TRBV7-2 to TRBJ1-3, with 12 nucleotides matching TRBD1. The CDR3 here is CASSSRDRGLGGNTIYF. Written as DNA, the CDR3 is TGTGCCAGCAGCTCCCGGGACAGGGGGCTCGGTGGAAACACCATATATTTT.